These 6 T cell receptor beta chains share one sample of origin, sequenced in a study of CD8+ T cells in alopecia areata (dated by TCRdb to the late 2010s). Library generation was performed with the immunoSEQ multiplex PCR assay. RNA was extracted from all samples and reverse transcribed into cDNA, which served as template for TCR sequencing. TCRdb mirrors the immuneACCESS table, restricted to in-frame sequences. Some clones are absent from its copies; in checked studies, under half trace to an unresolved V gene, and the reason for the others is unknown. In this sample, 200,000 to 300,000 clones appear, none counted once only. About 1.1% of the sample comes from the top ten. Cells from mouse cutaneous lymph nodes were pooled, stained for CD4, CD8alpha, NKG2D, NKG2ACE and other markers, and then sorted on a BD Influx. Sequenced sample: CD4+ T cells sorted from a lymph node. These receptors were obtained from a C3H/HeJ mouse with alopecia areata. Mice from this strain have the MHC haplotype H2-k.

There are a few counts of this clone. Gene names are mouse gene names. The CDR3 end lies 4 residues beyond the end of the read and is filled in from the germline J gene. This same CDR3 is encoded by further DNA sequences in the sample. V gene TRBV5 combines with J gene TRBJ2-1, with TRBD2 identical over 9 bases. This CDR3 contains 15 residues. V lost 3 bases and J lost 0; bases outside the gene matches: 0. The germline V gene has CDR1 LGHNA and CDR2 YNLKQL (reference sequence). The sequenced CDR3 bases are TGTGCCAGCAGCCACTGGGGGGGTAACTATGCT. This gives the protein CASSHWGGNYA. The complete CDR3 sequence is CASSHWGGNYAEQFF.

There are a few counts of this clone. Gene names are the mouse ones. From the germline J gene comes the end of the CDR3, since the read stops 4 residues before it. Other nucleotide sequences in the sample specify the same CDR3. V is TRBV19 and J is TRBJ2-1, with 7 bases lining up with TRBD2. The J segment lost 5 bases and the V segment lost 2 bases, leaving 1 base of the junction unmatched. CDR3 length: 13 residues. Germline V gene lookup returns CDR1 FNHDT and CDR2 SITEND (reference sequence). CDR3 protein: CASSILGDAEQFF. The CDR3 bases that were read are TGTGCCAGCAGTATCCTGGGGGATGCT. Using reference TRBV19 and TRBJ2-1 for the parts outside the CDR3, the full variable domain is GGIITQTPKFLIGQEGQKLTLKCQQNFNHDTMYWYRQDSGKGLRLIYYSITENDLQKGDLSEGYDASREKKSSFSLTVTSAQKNEMAVFLCASSILGDAEQFFGPGTRLTVL.

A few counts support this clone. Genes here carry mouse names. The sequence runs out 4 residues before the end of the CDR3; the remainder is reconstructed from the germline J gene. The chain recombines TRBV13-1 with TRBJ2-2; D perhaps matches TRBD2 (6 bases). CDR1 is NSHNY, CDR2 SYGAGN, per germline. V shed 2 bases and J shed 4 bases, with 9 bases lying between them. The CDR3 spans 14 residues. The CDR3 DNA, read in part, is TGTGCCAGCAGTGACCTGGGGACCACCGGG. This sequence encodes CASSDLGTTG. The whole CDR3 protein reads CASSDLGTTGQLYF.

This clone has only a few counts. The listed genes are named as in mouse. The read falls 4 residues short of the CDR3 end, and the missing part is taken from the germline J gene. Additional DNA sequences in this sample encode the identical CDR3. The rearrangement joins TRBV4 to TRBJ1-2, with a possible D match to TRBD1 (6 bases). Looked up from germline, CDR1 is LGHDT and CDR2 is YNNKQL (reference sequence). CDR3 size: 13 residues. The germline V and J ends were trimmed by 4 bases and 1 base, with 7 bases remaining between them. The sequenced part of the CDR3 DNA is TGTGCCAGCAGCTTGGGACAAAACTCC. Protein product: CASSLGQNS. The full CDR3 sequence reads CASSLGQNSDYTF.

This clone has a handful of counts. Mouse gene names and germline throughout. Sequencing ends 4 residues short of the CDR3 end; the germline J gene provides the rest. The chain joins TRBV19 to TRBJ1-2, with D tentatively TRBD1 (6 bases). This CDR3 comprises 13 residues. CDR1 is FNHDT, CDR2 SITEND, per germline (reference sequence). The V gene lost 4 bases and the J gene lost 4 bases, with 11 bases spanning the gap. CDR3 DNA (partial): TGTGCCAGCAGTCCCAGGGGCTTCTCC. It codes for CASSPRGFS. The full CDR3 sequence reads CASSPRGFSDYTF. The full variable domain, its missing parts supplied by reference TRBV19 and TRBJ1-2, is GGIITQTPKFLIGQEGQKLTLKCQQNFNHDTMYWYRQDSGKGLRLIYYSITENDLQKGDLSEGYDASREKKSSFSLTVTSAQKNEMAVFLCASSPRGFSDYTFGSGTRLLVI.

There are many counts of this clone. The genes and germline here are from mouse. Read coverage stops 4 residues before the CDR3 terminus; the germline J gene supplies the remainder. The chain is built from TRBV17 and TRBJ2-5; D is possibly TRBD1 (6 bases). CDR1 and CDR2 from the germline V gene are MNHDT and YYDKIL. CDR3 length: 13 residues. The CDR3 reads CASSRGQGDTQYF. Partial CDR3 DNA: TGTGCTAGCAGTAGAGGTCAGGGGGAC.